Below, 20 T cell receptor beta chains from the same sample are listed, as sequenced in a study of T cells in tuberculosis. The assay was immunoSEQ multiplex PCR, and TCRdb's table has in-frame clones only and misses some. Of roughly 34,000 clones listed, 86% were seen once; the top ten hold 4% to 6.5%. The time point denotes: new active TB diagnosis, blood taken before or within 7 days of starting treatment. The sample consisted of PBMCs, taken at tuberculosis diagnosis. The receptors shown here come from an adult with tuberculosis.

The rearrangement joins TRBV2 to TRBJ2-5, with 10 bases identical to TRBD1. The germline V gene has CDR1 SNHLY and CDR2 FYNNEI. V lost 5 bases, J lost 4 bases, and 4 bases stayed unmatched. The CDR3 is 14 residues long. CDR3 residues: CASSSDRGAETQYF. CDR3 in DNA: TGTGCCAGCAGTTCGGACAGGGGGGCAGAGACCCAGTACTTC.

The V call is TRBV4-1, the J call TRBJ1-1; 11 bases agree with TRBD1. V lost 5 bases and J lost 5; bases outside the gene matches: 7. CDR3 length: 15 residues. Germline values: CDR1 MGHRA, CDR2 YSYEKL. The CDR3 is CASSAQGTGGTEAFF. The CDR3 bases are TGCGCCAGCAGCGCACAAGGGACAGGGGGGACTGAAGCTTTCTTT.

J is TRBJ1-3 and V is TRBV2; 8 bases match TRBD1. Trimming at V came to 6 bases and at J to 4 bases, leaving 14 bases not matched to a gene. The V gene's germline CDR1 is SNHLY and CDR2 FYNNEI. This CDR3 comprises 17 residues. The CDR3 sequence is CASRAQEQGVSGNTIYF. As DNA, the CDR3 is TGTGCCAGCAGGGCACAAGAACAGGGGGTTTCGGGAAACACCATATATTTT.

V is TRBV19 and J is TRBJ1-1; D is uncertain. The length of the CDR3 is 18 residues. CDR1 is LNHDA, CDR2 SQIVND, per germline (reference sequence). V was cut by 2 bases and J by 1 base, with 20 bases left in between. The CDR3 region is CASSISRWQSEPNTEAFF. DNA of the CDR3: TGTGCCAGTAGTATATCTCGTTGGCAGTCAGAACCGAACACTGAAGCTTTCTTT.

The rearrangement joins TRBV6-1 to TRBJ2-7, with D possibly TRBD1 on 5 matching bases. The V end was cut by 1 base, the J end by 5 bases, with 12 bases between. CDR1 is MNHNS and CDR2 is SASEGT in the germline V gene. CDR3 size: 14 residues. DNA of the CDR3: TGTGCCAGCAGTGAAGACAGGCACGGCCACGAGCAGTACTTC. Its translation: CASSEDRHGHEQYF.

This sequence joins TRBV5-5 and TRBJ2-7, with 7 bases fitting TRBD2. The CDR3 is 13 residues long. Germline values: CDR1 SGHKS, CDR2 YYEKEE (reference sequence). The V and J ends lost 0 bases and 7 bases, in that order; junction bases with no gene match: 4. The CDR3 sequence: CASSLGLAGEQYF. The CDR3 DNA is TGTGCCAGCAGCTTGGGACTAGCTGGAGAGCAGTACTTC.

The J gene is TRBJ2-6, the V gene TRBV18, with 7 bases aligning to TRBD2. The V segment lost 3 bases and the J segment 2 bases; nucleotides outside the gene matches: 4. The CDR3 sequence is 16 residues long. The V gene's germline CDR1 is KGHSH and CDR2 LQKENI. CDR3 sequence (DNA): TGTGCCAGCTCACCGGGAGGGGTGGCTGGGGCCAACGTCCTGACTTTC. It specifies CASSPGGVAGANVLTF.

The chain uses TRBV9 and TRBJ2-7, with 8 bases aligning to TRBD1. The germline CDR1 and CDR2 sequences are SGDLS and YYNGEE. V lost 0 bases, J lost 4 bases, and 3 bases stayed unmatched. The CDR3 sequence is 14 residues long. The CDR3 spells CASSVGQGIYEQYF. CDR3 DNA: TGTGCCAGCAGCGTAGGACAGGGGATTTACGAGCAGTACTTC.

The CDR3 is CASSLMIRDRAFF. The CDR3 nucleotides read TGTGCCAGCAGCCTCATGATCCGGGACAGGGCTTTCTTT. The chain links TRBV14 to TRBJ1-1; TRBD1 matches 8 bases. CDR1 is SGHDN, CDR2 FVKESK, per germline. The trim removed 4 bases at V and 11 bases at J, leaving 9 bases unmatched. The CDR3 loop spans 13 amino acids.

This clone came up a few times. The rearrangement joins TRBV7-6 to TRBJ2-1; TRBD1 might be the D (6 bases). The CDR3 totals 13 residues. V gave up 4 bases and J gave up 4 bases, with 8 bases separating them. CDR1 and CDR2 (germline): SGHVS, FNYEAQ. Here the CDR3 DNA reads TGTGCCAGCAGCTGGCAGGGGTACAATGAGCAGTTCTTC. It encodes CASSWQGYNEQFF. The whole variable domain, remainder taken from reference TRBV7-6 and TRBJ2-1, is GAGVSQSPRYKVTKRGQDVALRCDPISGHVSLYWYRQALGQGPEFLTYFNYEAQQDKSGLPNDRFSAERPEGSISTLTIQRTEQRDSAMYRCASSWQGYNEQFFGPGTRLTVL.

This chain joins TRBV29-1 and TRBJ1-1; TRBD1 is a possible D gene (6 bases). Trimming took 7 bases from V and 1 from J, leaving 13 bases between them. The germline gives CDR1 SQVTM, CDR2 ANQGSEA. This CDR3 contains 13 residues. The DNA of the CDR3 is TGCAGCGCCGATACAGGGCGGAACACTGAAGCTTTCTTT. Its translation is CSADTGRNTEAFF.

The chain combines TRBV4-2 with TRBJ2-7; D gene uncertain. CDR1 and CDR2 (germline): LGHNA, YNFKEQ. Trimming stripped 0 bases from V and 3 bases from J, with 6 bases between. The CDR3 extends over 13 amino acids. The CDR3 DNA reads as TGTGCCAGCAGCCAAGACCGCGTCTACGAGCAGTACTTC. This translates into CASSQDRVYEQYF.

The V gene is TRBV11-2, the J gene TRBJ2-7, with 11 bases aligning to TRBD2. CDR3 length: 18 amino acids. V shed 3 bases, J shed 0 bases, and the junction held 10 bases outside the gene matches. Per the germline V gene, CDR1 is SGHAT and CDR2 is FQNNGV. This CDR3 reads CASSFIFGTSGSSYEQYF. In nucleotides, the CDR3 is TGTGCCAGCAGCTTTATATTCGGGACTAGCGGAAGCTCCTACGAGCAGTACTTC.

V usage is TRBV19 and J usage is TRBJ1-5; 9 nucleotides agree with TRBD1. CDR1 and CDR2 (germline): LNHDA, SQIVND (reference sequence). This CDR3 spans 15 amino acids. After removal of 4 bases from V and 7 bases from J, the junction contained 8 bases not matched to a gene. CDR3 sequence (DNA): TGTGCCAGTAGTACTACAGGGGGCCACGGACAGCCCCAGCATTTT. It translates to CASSTTGGHGQPQHF.

V is TRBV27 and J is TRBJ2-7; 8 nucleotides align to TRBD1. The CDR3 covers 13 residues. In germline, CDR1 is MNHEY, CDR2 SMNVEV (reference sequence). Trimming took 6 bases from V and 2 from J; bases not matched to a gene: 3. CDR3 nucleotide sequence: TGTGCCAGCAGCCTGGACAGGGCCTACGAGCAGTACTTC. It is translated as CASSLDRAYEQYF.

The CDR3 DNA reads TGCGCCAGCAGCCAAGATAGTGGGACAGGGGGCTACGAGCAGTACTTC. Amino acids: CASSQDSGTGGYEQYF. The rearrangement uses TRBV4-1 and TRBJ2-7, with 11 bases matching TRBD1. Trimming took 0 bases from V and 3 from J; bases not matched to a gene: 4. The germline V gene encodes CDR1 MGHRA and CDR2 YSYEKL. CDR3 length: 16 amino acids.

A few counts support this clone. The J gene is TRBJ2-3, the V gene TRBV6-5, with 7 bases that match TRBD2. The J segment lost 2 bases and the V segment lost 7 bases, leaving 9 bases of the junction unmatched. CDR1 MNHEY and CDR2 SVGAGI come from the germline V gene. The CDR3 is 15 residues long. CDR3: CASTPVLAATDTQYF. The CDR3 nucleotides are TGTGCCAGCACCCCGGTTCTAGCGGCCACAGATACGCAGTATTTT.

The J gene is TRBJ2-3, the V gene TRBV6-1, with 9 bases lining up with TRBD2. The trim removed 2 bases at V and 3 bases at J, leaving 6 bases unmatched. Germline CDR1 is MNHNS and CDR2 is SASEGT. The CDR3 is 16 amino acids. The chain's CDR3 is CASSENSGRWTDTQYF. CDR3 nucleotides: TGTGCCAGCAGTGAAAATAGCGGGAGATGGACAGATACGCAGTATTTT.

V gene TRBV19 combines with J gene TRBJ2-4; 8 nucleotides match TRBD2. CDR1 and CDR2 (germline): LNHDA, SQIVND (reference sequence). This CDR3 has 12 amino acids. V lost 6 bases and J lost 8; bases outside the gene matches: 3. The CDR3 nucleotides read TGTGCCAGTAGCCCGGGGGGGGACATTCAGTACTTC. Translation: CASSPGGDIQYF.

The genes are TRBV9 and TRBJ2-1; 8 positions match TRBD2. The CDR3 has 15 residues. Germline V gives CDR1 SGDLS, CDR2 YYNGEE. V shed 1 base and J 2 bases; nucleotides not matched to a gene: 2. The CDR3 nucleotides read TGTGCCAGCAGCGTATACGGGGGGGCCTACAATGAGCAGTTCTTC. Translated: CASSVYGGAYNEQFF.